Listed below are T cell receptor beta chains from one sample, sequenced in a study of T cell responses to AZD1222 COVID-19 vaccine. Clones were sequenced by immunoSEQ multiplex PCR, and TCRdb holds only the in-frame ones, with some missing. The sample gives about 110,000 clones, 87% of which show up once; around 4.9% is in the top ten. The sequencing used peripheral blood, collected 28 days after the second AZD1222 dose. These TCRs come from an adult who received the AZD1222 COVID-19 vaccine. Both conserved end residues are part of each CDR3. Fields, in order: V gene, J gene, clone size, D gene, CDR3 protein, CDR3 DNA. The D gene is left open where the match is weak. The listing skips clone size in some rows; elsewhere it reads once, few, many or a size class.

>TRBV28|TRBJ2-2|once|.
CASSLYITGELFF
TGTGCCAGCAGTTTATACATCACCGGGGAGCTGTTTTTT
>TRBV18|TRBJ2-7|once|.
CASSLQEKAYEQYF
TGTGCCAGCTCACTGCAGGAGAAAGCCTACGAGCAGTACTTC
>TRBV12-3/TRBV12-4|TRBJ1-4|.|.
CASGVSNEKLFF
TGTGCCAGCGGCGTTTCTAATGAAAAACTGTTTTTT
>TRBV28|TRBJ1-5|.|.
CASSPSPGLGTGDQPQHF
TGTGCCAGCAGTCCATCTCCGGGCCTCGGGACGGGCGATCAGCCCCAGCATTTT
>TRBV5-4|TRBJ2-7|many|TRBD1
CASSLRTGSYEQYF
TGTGCCAGCAGCTTGCGGACAGGCTCCTACGAGCAGTACTTC
>TRBV18|TRBJ1-1|.|.
CASSPKGPYTEAFF
TGTGCCAGCTCACCAAAGGGTCCGTACACTGAAGCTTTCTTT
>TRBV2|TRBJ2-3|.|TRBD2
CASSPGLAGGLFTHTQYF
TGTGCCAGCAGTCCGGGACTAGCGGGGGGCCTTTTCACACATACGCAGTATTTT
>TRBV2|TRBJ1-1|.|.
CASSEMTENEAFF
TGTGCCAGCAGTGAAATGACAGAGAATGAAGCTTTCTTT
>TRBV2|TRBJ2-2|.|TRBD1
CASSEALGQGVNTGELFF
TGTGCCAGCAGTGAAGCGCTGGGACAGGGGGTAAACACCGGGGAGCTGTTTTTT
>TRBV9|TRBJ1-2|.|TRBD1
CASSVGGQELWGYTF
TGTGCCAGCAGCGTAGGGGGACAGGAGCTATGGGGCTACACCTTC
>TRBV5-1|TRBJ2-5|.|.
CASARGETQYF
TGCGCCAGCGCGAGGGGAGAGACCCAGTACTTC
>TRBV12-5|TRBJ1-3|.|.
CASSVDSYSGNTIYF
TGTGCTAGTTCCGTGGACAGCTACTCTGGAAACACCATATATTTT
>TRBV19|TRBJ1-4|.|TRBD1
CASSLDRGEKLFF
TGTGCCAGTAGTCTCGACAGGGGTGAAAAACTGTTTTTT
>TRBV10-3|TRBJ2-1|.|.
CAISESVLQRRISYNEQFF
TGTGCCATCAGTGAGTCGGTACTACAAAGACGTATCTCCTACAATGAGCAGTTCTTC
>TRBV6-5|TRBJ1-1|.|.
CASRLIGNTEAFF
TGTGCCAGCAGACTGATAGGGAACACTGAAGCTTTCTTT
>TRBV9|TRBJ1-1|.|.
CASSDPLTGEAFF
TGTGCCAGCAGCGACCCACTGACAGGAGAAGCTTTCTTT
>TRBV7-2|TRBJ1-4|.|.
CASSLGGGLANEKLFF
TGTGCCAGCAGCTTAGGAGGGGGGCTGGCTAATGAAAAACTGTTTTTT
>TRBV11-2|TRBJ2-3|.|.
CASSLRTFTDTQYF
TGTGCCAGCAGCTTACGGACTTTCACAGATACGCAGTATTTT
>TRBV4-3|TRBJ2-7|once|.
CASSQDVPDEQYF
TGCGCCAGCAGCCAAGATGTCCCCGACGAGCAGTACTTC
>TRBV27|TRBJ2-7|.|TRBD1
CASKLTGGYEQYF
TGTGCCAGCAAACTGACAGGGGGGTACGAGCAGTACTTC
>TRBV2|TRBJ2-5|.|.
CASMVQELFQETQYF
TGTGCCAGCATGGTGCAGGAGCTATTCCAAGAGACCCAGTACTTC
>TRBV12-2|TRBJ2-7|.|.
CASRLKASGAYEQYF
TGTGCAAGTCGCCTTAAGGCTAGCGGAGCCTACGAGCAGTACTTC
>TRBV6-5|TRBJ2-3|once|.
CASSERGTDTQYF
TGTGCCAGCAGCGAGCGGGGCACAGATACGCAGTATTTT
>TRBV27|TRBJ1-5|.|TRBD1
CASSPRYRGESQPQHF
TGTGCCAGCAGTCCACGATACAGGGGGGAGAGTCAGCCCCAGCATTTT
>TRBV4-1|TRBJ2-3|.|.
CASSPRDLNTDTQYF
TGCGCCAGCAGCCCCCGGGACTTAAACACAGATACGCAGTATTTT
>TRBV18|TRBJ2-7|.|.
CASSPGTSGEQYF
TGTGCCAGCTCACCAGGGACGTCTGGCGAGCAGTACTTC
>TRBV7-2|TRBJ1-1|.|.
CASSLQATSRRNTEAFF
TGTGCCAGCAGCTTACAGGCCACAAGCCGGCGGAACACTGAAGCTTTCTTT
>TRBV28|TRBJ1-2|.|.
CASSLGGAQSLPIF
TGTGCCAGCAGTTTAGGAGGGGCCCAAAGCCTCCCGATTTTC
>TRBV28|TRBJ1-5|.|.
CASRVTANQPQHF
TGTGCCAGCAGGGTGACAGCAAATCAGCCCCAGCATTTT
>TRBV7-6|TRBJ2-6|.|TRBD1
CASSSGTGSGANVLTF
TGTGCCAGCAGCTCCGGGACAGGGTCTGGGGCCAACGTCCTGACTTTC